The clone carrying this T cell receptor beta chain was picked up one time. Its antigen is undetermined. TCRdb independently ran MiXCR on the reads; one entry per CDR3 protein. The repertoire holds a few hundred thousand distinct CDR3 sequences, about 42% seen once, with 43% in the top ten. The sample belongs to a study of T cell repertoires in cytomegalovirus infection. The overall study: CMV epitopes used comprised recently identified HLA-C-restricted ones and well-studied HLA-B-restricted ones. Public TCR beta signatures were indicative of both CMV infection and a matching HLA type.

Overall study results and limits: The ex vivo response showed dominance by HLA-C-restricted CMV-specific TCR beta clonotypes.

Per the germline V gene, CDR1 is SGHVS and CDR2 is FQNEAQ. This CDR3 comprises 15 residues. With V trimmed by 3 bases and J by 4 bases, 5 bases remained unmatched. The material was cultured PBMCs, obtained from culture after CMV antigen stimulation. This chain joins TRBV7-8 and TRBJ1-5, with 8 bases aligning to TRBD1. This receptor was identified in a human donor in good health (CMV status not recorded). Some clones in this sample may be carry-over from other donors' samples. Here the CDR3 reads CASSLFQGANQPQHF. CDR3 bases: TGTGCCAGCAGCTTGTTCCAGGGGGCGAATCAGCCCCAGCATTTT.